The 11 T cell receptor beta chains in this list originate from one sample, sequenced in a study of tumor-infiltrating lymphocytes in primary liver carcinoma. Investigators took RNA and DNA out together from roughly 21-30 mg of unsorted bulk tissue. A constant-region primer primed TCR beta cDNA synthesis from 400 to 550 ng of total RNA. Libraries covering TCR beta were generated through three nested multiplex PCR rounds (using a slightly modified ARM-PCR). Running ten to eleven cycles apiece, the first two PCR rounds relied on TRBV1-TRBV30 forward primers together with a C-beta reverse primer. Each CDR3 protein gets one entry after TCRdb re-called the multiplex PCR reads with MiXCR. The table lists over 100,000 distinct CDR3 sequences, around 70% of them singletons. Sequencing was performed on tumor-adjacent normal liver tissue. The source is a woman in her fifties or sixties with primary liver carcinoma and hepatitis B virus infection.

The V and J genes are TRBV6-5 and TRBJ2-1; the D gene is possibly TRBD2 (6 bases). Trimming shortened V by 0 bases and J by 4 bases, and 13 bases separated the two germline ends. Germline CDR1 MNHEY, CDR2 SVGAGI. This CDR3 is built from 16 residues. The CDR3 DNA reads as TGTGCCAGCAGTTACTCGTCTAGCGACGTGTACAATGAGCAGTTCTTC. The encoded protein is CASSYSSSDVYNEQFF.

As concerns this clonotype: This sequence may be a read error, since a much larger clone differs from it by one base. The CDR3 region has the DNA TGTGCCAGCAGCTCCGGGACAGTGAAAGAGACCCAGTACTTC. Its translation is CASSSGTVKETQYF. The rearrangement links TRBV7-9 to TRBJ2-5, with 7 bases identical to TRBD1. The CDR3 totals 14 residues. The V segment lost 4 bases and the J segment 3 bases; nucleotides outside the gene matches: 5. CDR1 is SEHNR and CDR2 is FQNEAQ in the germline V gene (reference sequence). The full variable domain, in which reference TRBV7-9 and TRBJ2-5 provide the parts outside the CDR3, is DTGVSQNPRHKITKRGQNVTFRCDPISEHNRLYWYRQTLGQGPEFLTYFQNEAQLEKSRLLSDRFSAERPKGSFSTLEIQRTEQGDSAMYLCASSSGTVKETQYFGPGTRLLVL.

Details on this clonotype: With a much larger clone just one base away, this may be a read error. This chain uses TRBV29-1 with TRBJ2-7; 7 positions match TRBD2. The CDR3 is 14 amino acids. Germline V CDR1 and CDR2: SQVTM, ANQGSEA. V trimming: 4 bases; J trimming: 0 bases; junction bases outside the gene matches: 6. The CDR3 DNA reads as TGCAGCGTTGCCCCTAGCGGTAACTCCTACGAGCAGTACTTC. Amino acid sequence: CSVAPSGNSYEQYF.

As regards this clonotype: The junction shows a germline mismatch at one end, possibly a read error. This rearrangement joins TRBV28 to TRBJ2-1; D gene uncertain. The germline CDR1 and CDR2 sequences are MDHEN and SYDVKM. CDR3 size: 14 residues. The CDR3: CVSSWVSSYNEQFF. CDR3 DNA sequence: TGTGTCAGCAGTTGGGTGAGCTCCTACAATGAGCAGTTCTTC. The whole variable domain, remainder taken from reference TRBV28 and TRBJ2-1, is DVKVTQSSRYLVKRTGEKVFLECVQDMDHENMFWYRQDPGLGLRLIYFSYDVKMKEKGDIPEGYSVSREKKERFSLILESASTNQTSMYLCVSSWVSSYNEQFFGPGTRLTVL.

Concerning this clonotype itself: A read error is possible here, since a much larger clone lies one base away. The chain combines TRBV5-1 with TRBJ2-1; 9 nucleotides match TRBD2. J was trimmed by 0 bases and V by 7 bases; bases with no gene match: 5. The CDR3 has 15 residues. Germline CDR1 reads SGHRS; CDR2 reads YFSETQ. In nucleotides, the CDR3 is TGCGCCAGCCCCCAGCGGGGGGACTCCTACAATGAGCAGTTCTTC. Translating gives CASPQRGDSYNEQFF.

A word on this clonotype: A much larger clone lies a single base off, so this may be a read error. This sequence joins TRBV5-1 and TRBJ2-1; no clear D. There are 14 residues in the CDR3. The germline V gene has CDR1 SGHRS and CDR2 YFSETQ. The ends were cut back, 4 bases at V and 3 bases at J, with 11 bases in the middle. CDR3: CASSTSSNYNEQFF. The DNA for the CDR3 is TGCGCCAGCAGCACTTCCTCCAACTACAATGAGCAGTTCTTC.

The chain carries TRBV28 and TRBJ1-1; 7 bases are shared with TRBD1. There are 15 residues in the CDR3. Trimming took 5 bases from V and 5 from J; bases not matched to a gene: 11. The V gene's germline CDR1 is MDHEN and CDR2 SYDVKM. The CDR3 sequence is CASSHSRGWRTEAFF. As DNA, the CDR3 is TGTGCCAGCAGTCACTCCAGGGGGTGGAGGACTGAAGCTTTCTTT.

This clonotype was counted many times. For the CDR3, the DNA is TGCAGCGTTGAAGATTGGGGGGATACGCAGTATTTT. It specifies CSVEDWGDTQYF. The V and J genes are TRBV29-1 and TRBJ2-3; either TRBD1 or TRBD2 may fit D (5 bases each). Germline V CDR1 and CDR2: SQVTM, ANQGSEA. The CDR3 is 12 amino acids. The V end was cut by 0 bases, the J end by 6 bases, with 7 bases between.

This clonotype was counted many times. The chain joins TRBV6-1 to TRBJ1-5; 10 nucleotides line up with TRBD1. J lost 2 bases, V lost 7 bases, and 11 bases had no gene match. The germline V gene has CDR1 MNHNS and CDR2 SASEGT. The CDR3 runs 17 residues. The CDR3 sequence is CASIRQGADLRNQPQHF. The CDR3 DNA follows: TGTGCCAGCATTCGACAGGGGGCGGATCTTCGCAATCAGCCCCAGCATTTT.

As to this clonotype: As the CDR3 is not closed by the conserved phenylalanine or tryptophan, this likely results from a read error. The rearrangement joins TRBV5-6 to TRBJ1-1; maybe TRBD1 (6 bases). The ends were cut back, 6 bases at V and 0 bases at J, with 21 bases in the middle. The CDR3 spans 17 residues. Germline CDR1 and CDR2: SGHDT and YYEEEE. For the CDR3, the DNA is TGTGCCAGCAATACCGGGACGGGGGCCTTTATGAACACTGAAGCTTTCTAT. Translating it yields CASNTGTGAFMNTEAFY.

For this clonotype: No conserved phenylalanine or tryptophan ends this CDR3, so it is likely a read error. The chain is built from TRBV6-1 and TRBJ1-5; D gene uncertain. The V gene lost 9 bases and the J gene lost 7 bases, with 16 bases spanning the gap. Looked up from germline, CDR1 is MNHNS and CDR2 is SASEGT. There are 13 residues in the CDR3. This chain's CDR3 is CASSDAGGQPQHL. The CDR3 DNA reads TGTGCCAGTAGCGACGCGGGAGGCCAGCCCCAGCATCTT.